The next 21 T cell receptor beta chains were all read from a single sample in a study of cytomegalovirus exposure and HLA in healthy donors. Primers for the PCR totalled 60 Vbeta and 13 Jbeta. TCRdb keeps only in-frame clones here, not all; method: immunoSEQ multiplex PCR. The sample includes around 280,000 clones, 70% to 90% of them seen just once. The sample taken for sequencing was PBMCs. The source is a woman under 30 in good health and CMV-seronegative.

Written as DNA, the CDR3 is TGTGCCAGTAGTATAGAAACCGCCGGGACCTACGAGCAGTACTTC. It yields the protein CASSIETAGTYEQYF. The chain is built from TRBV19 and TRBJ2-7; possibly TRBD2 for D (5 bases). V was shortened by 0 bases and J by 2 bases, with 11 bases between the two germline ends. The CDR3 is made up of 15 amino acids. Germline lookup yields CDR1 LNHDA and CDR2 SQIVND (reference sequence).

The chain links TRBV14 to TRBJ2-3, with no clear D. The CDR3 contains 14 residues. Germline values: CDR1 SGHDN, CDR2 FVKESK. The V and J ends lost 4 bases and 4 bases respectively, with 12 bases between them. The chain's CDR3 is CASSRSWSPDTQYF. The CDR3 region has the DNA TGTGCCAGCAGCCGGTCCTGGAGCCCAGATACGCAGTATTTT.

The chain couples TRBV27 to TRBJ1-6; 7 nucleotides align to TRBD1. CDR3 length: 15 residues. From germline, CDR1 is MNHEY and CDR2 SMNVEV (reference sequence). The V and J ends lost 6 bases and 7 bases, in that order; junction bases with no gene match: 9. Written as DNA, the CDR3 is TGTGCCAGCAGCCCAGGGGGATCGCGGAATTCACCCCTCCACTTT. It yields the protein CASSPGGSRNSPLHF.

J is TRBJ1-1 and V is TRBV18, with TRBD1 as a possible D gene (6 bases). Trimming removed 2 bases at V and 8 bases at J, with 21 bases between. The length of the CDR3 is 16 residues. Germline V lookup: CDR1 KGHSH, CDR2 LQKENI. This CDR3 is CASSPLGQQGHPEAFF. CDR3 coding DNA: TGTGCCAGCTCACCATTGGGGCAACAGGGCCATCCCGAAGCTTTCTTT.

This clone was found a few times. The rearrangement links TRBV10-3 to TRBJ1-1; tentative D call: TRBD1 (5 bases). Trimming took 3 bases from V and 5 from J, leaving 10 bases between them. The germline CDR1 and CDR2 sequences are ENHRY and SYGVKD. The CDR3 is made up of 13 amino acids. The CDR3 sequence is CAISDGGGTEAFF. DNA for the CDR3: TGTGCCATCAGTGATGGTGGGGGGACTGAAGCTTTCTTT.

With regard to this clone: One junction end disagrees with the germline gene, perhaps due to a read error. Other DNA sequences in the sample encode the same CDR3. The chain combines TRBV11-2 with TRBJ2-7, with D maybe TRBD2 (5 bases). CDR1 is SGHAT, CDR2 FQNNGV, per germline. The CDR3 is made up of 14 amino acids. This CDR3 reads CASSFGTGINEQYF. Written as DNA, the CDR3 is TGTGCCAGTAGCTTCGGAACGGGGATCAACGAGCAGTACTTC.

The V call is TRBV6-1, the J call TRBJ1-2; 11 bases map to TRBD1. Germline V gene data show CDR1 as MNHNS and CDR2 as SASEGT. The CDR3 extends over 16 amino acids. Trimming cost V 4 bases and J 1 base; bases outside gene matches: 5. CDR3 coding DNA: TGTGCCAGCAGTGGGACAGGGGGCGGAATTAACTATGGCTACACCTTC. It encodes CASSGTGGGINYGYTF.

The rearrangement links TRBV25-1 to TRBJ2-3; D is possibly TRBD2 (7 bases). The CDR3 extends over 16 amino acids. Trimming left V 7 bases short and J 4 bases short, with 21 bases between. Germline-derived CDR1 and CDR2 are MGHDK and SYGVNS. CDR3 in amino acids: CASISHIVGGPDTQYF. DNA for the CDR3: TGTGCCAGCATCTCCCACATTGTGGGGGGGCCAGATACGCAGTATTTT.

CDR3 region: CASSIDRGSYNEQFF. CDR3 DNA: TGTGCCAGCAGTATCGACAGGGGCTCCTACAATGAGCAGTTCTTC. The chain joins TRBV6-5 to TRBJ2-1; 8 nucleotides align to TRBD1. CDR3 length: 15 amino acids. Germline V gives CDR1 MNHEY, CDR2 SVGAGI. The V segment lost 5 bases and the J segment 0 bases; nucleotides outside the gene matches: 3.

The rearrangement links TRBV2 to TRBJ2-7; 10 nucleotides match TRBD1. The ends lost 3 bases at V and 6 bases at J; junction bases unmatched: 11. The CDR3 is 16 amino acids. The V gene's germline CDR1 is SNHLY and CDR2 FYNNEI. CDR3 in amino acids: CASSEGAGQGPLEQYF. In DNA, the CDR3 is TGTGCCAGCAGTGAGGGGGCGGGACAGGGGCCCCTCGAGCAGTACTTC.

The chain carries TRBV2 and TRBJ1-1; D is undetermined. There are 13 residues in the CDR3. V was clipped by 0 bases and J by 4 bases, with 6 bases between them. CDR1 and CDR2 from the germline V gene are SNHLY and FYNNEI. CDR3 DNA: TGTGCCAGCAGTGAAGCTTCCGTCACTGAAGCTTTCTTT. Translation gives CASSEASVTEAFF.

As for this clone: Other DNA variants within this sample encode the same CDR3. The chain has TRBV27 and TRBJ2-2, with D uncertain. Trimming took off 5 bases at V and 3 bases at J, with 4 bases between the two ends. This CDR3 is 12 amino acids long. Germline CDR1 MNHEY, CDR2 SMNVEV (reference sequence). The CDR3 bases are TGTGCCAGCAGTCCTTACACCGGGGAGCTGTTTTTT. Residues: CASSPYTGELFF.

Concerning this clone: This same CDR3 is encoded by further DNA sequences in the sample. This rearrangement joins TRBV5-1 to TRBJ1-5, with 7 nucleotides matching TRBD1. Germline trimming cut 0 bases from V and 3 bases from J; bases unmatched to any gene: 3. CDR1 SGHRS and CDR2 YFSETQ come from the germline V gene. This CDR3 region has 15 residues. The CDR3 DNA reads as TGCGCCAGCAGCTTGGGGGACAGCGTCAATCAGCCCCAGCATTTT. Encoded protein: CASSLGDSVNQPQHF.

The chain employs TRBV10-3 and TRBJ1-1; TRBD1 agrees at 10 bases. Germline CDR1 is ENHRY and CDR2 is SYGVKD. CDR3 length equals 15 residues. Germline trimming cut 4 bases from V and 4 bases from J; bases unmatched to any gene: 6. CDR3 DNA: TGTGCCATCAGTGGGGGACAGGGGTGGGGCACTGAAGCTTTCTTT. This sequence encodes CAISGGQGWGTEAFF.

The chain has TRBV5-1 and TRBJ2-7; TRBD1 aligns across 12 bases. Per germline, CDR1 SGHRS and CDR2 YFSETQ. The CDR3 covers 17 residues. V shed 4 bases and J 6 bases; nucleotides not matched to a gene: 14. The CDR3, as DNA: TGCGCCAGCAGCACCCCTCCGGGACAGGGGGCGCGTTTCGAGCAGTACTTC. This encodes CASSTPPGQGARFEQYF.

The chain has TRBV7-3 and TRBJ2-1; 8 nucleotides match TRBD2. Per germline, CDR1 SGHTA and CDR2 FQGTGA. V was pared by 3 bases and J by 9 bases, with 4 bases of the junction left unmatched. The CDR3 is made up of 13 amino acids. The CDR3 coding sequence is TGTGCCAGCAGCTTGGGACTAGTTGGTGAGCAGTTCTTC. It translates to CASSLGLVGEQFF.

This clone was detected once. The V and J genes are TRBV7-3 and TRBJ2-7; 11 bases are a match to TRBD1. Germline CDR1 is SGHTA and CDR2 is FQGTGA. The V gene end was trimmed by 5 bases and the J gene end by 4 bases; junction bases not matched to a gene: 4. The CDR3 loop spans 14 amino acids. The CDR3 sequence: CASSPGQGAYEQYF. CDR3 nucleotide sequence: TGTGCCAGCAGCCCTGGACAGGGGGCGTACGAGCAGTACTTC. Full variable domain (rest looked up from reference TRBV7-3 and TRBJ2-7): GAGVSQTPSNKVTEKGKYVELRCDPISGHTALYWYRQSLGQGPEFLIYFQGTGAADDSGLPNDRFFAVRPEGSVSTLKIQRTERGDSAVYLCASSPGQGAYEQYFGPGTRLTVT.

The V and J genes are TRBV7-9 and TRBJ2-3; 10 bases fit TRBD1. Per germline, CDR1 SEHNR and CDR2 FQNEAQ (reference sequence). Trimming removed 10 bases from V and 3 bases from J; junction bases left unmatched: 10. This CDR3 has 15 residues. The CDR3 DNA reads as TGTGCCACCGAACGGGACAGGGGATGGACAGATACGCAGTATTTT. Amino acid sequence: CATERDRGWTDTQYF.

CDR3 sequence reads: CASSFASGVYEQYF. The DNA of the CDR3 is TGTGCCAGCAGCTTTGCTAGCGGGGTCTACGAGCAGTACTTC. The chain combines TRBV13 with TRBJ2-7; 9 nucleotides align to TRBD2. This CDR3 is built from 14 residues. The junction had 3 bases not matched to a gene; V was cut back by 3 bases and J by 3 bases. Looked up from germline, CDR1 is PRHDT and CDR2 is FYEKMQ (reference sequence).

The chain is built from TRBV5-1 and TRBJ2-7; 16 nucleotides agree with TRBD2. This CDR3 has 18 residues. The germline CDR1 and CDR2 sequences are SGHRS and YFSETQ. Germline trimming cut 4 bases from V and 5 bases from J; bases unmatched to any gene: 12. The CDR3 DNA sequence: TGCGCCAGCAGCCGTGGGACTAGCGGGGGGGCGGCAGTCCACGAGCAGTACTTC. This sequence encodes CASSRGTSGGAAVHEQYF.

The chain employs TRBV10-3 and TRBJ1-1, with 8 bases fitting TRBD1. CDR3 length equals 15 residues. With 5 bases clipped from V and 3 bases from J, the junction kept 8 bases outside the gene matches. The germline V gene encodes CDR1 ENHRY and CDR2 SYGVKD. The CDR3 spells CAISPRTGTDTEAFF. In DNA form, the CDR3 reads TGTGCCATCAGTCCAAGGACAGGGACGGACACTGAAGCTTTCTTT.